Presented here are 7 T cell receptor beta chains from one specimen sequenced in a study of blood T cell repertoires in COVID-19. Only in-frame clones appear in the TCRdb table, and some are missing; sequencing was by immunoSEQ multiplex PCR. The table lists about 300,000 clones, approximately 90% of them singletons. The source material was PBMCs or T cells enriched from blood (not recorded which). Receptor source: a man aged 25 to 40 who had recovered from COVID-19.

This clone was detected ten times or more. The chain recombines TRBV19 with TRBJ1-1, with TRBD1 matching 7 bases. The CDR3 is made up of 13 amino acids. The germline V gene has CDR1 LNHDA and CDR2 SQIVND (reference sequence). The ends lost 6 bases at V and 7 bases at J; junction bases unmatched: 8. CDR3 sequence reads: CASRHLGTDEAFF. The CDR3 region has the DNA TGTGCCAGTAGACACTTAGGGACAGATGAAGCTTTCTTT.

The V gene is TRBV2, the J gene TRBJ1-5, with 8 bases that match TRBD1. Germline-derived CDR1 and CDR2 are SNHLY and FYNNEI. There are 13 residues in the CDR3. Unmatched junction bases numbered 5, after V lost 7 bases and J lost 6 bases. Here the CDR3 reads CASTDRGRQPQHF. The CDR3 DNA reads TGTGCCAGCACAGACAGGGGACGTCAGCCCCAGCATTTT.

This clone has only a few counts. For the CDR3, the DNA is TGTGCCAGCAGCTCCGGGGGTGGGGTGGATACGCAGTATTTT. Protein product: CASSSGGGVDTQYF. The chain couples TRBV7-9 to TRBJ2-3; weak D call: TRBD2 (6 bases). Germline CDR1 and CDR2: SEHNR and FQNEAQ (reference sequence). This CDR3 has 14 residues. Trimming cost V 4 bases and J 6 bases, with 14 bases left between them.

V and J are TRBV18 and TRBJ2-7, with 12 bases fitting TRBD2. CDR3 length: 14 amino acids. The germline V gene has CDR1 KGHSH and CDR2 LQKENI. J gave up 5 bases and V 6 bases, and 5 bases lay outside the gene matches. CDR3 region: CASSRLAGEHEQYF. In DNA form, the CDR3 reads TGTGCCAGCTCCCGACTAGCGGGAGAGCACGAGCAGTACTTC.

The J gene is TRBJ2-5, the V gene TRBV9; weak D call: TRBD2 (5 bases). Germline assignment: CDR1 SGDLS and CDR2 YYNGEE. Deletions cut 1 base from V and 6 bases from J, with 16 bases between. This CDR3 has 15 residues. CDR3 loop: CASSVRPPSGQTQYF. CDR3 in DNA: TGTGCCAGCAGCGTAAGACCCCCGAGCGGTCAGACCCAGTACTTC. The whole variable domain, remainder taken from reference TRBV9 and TRBJ2-5, is DSGVTQTPKHLITATGQRVTLRCSPRSGDLSVYWYQQSLDQGLQFLIQYYNGEERAKGNILERFSAQQFPDLHSELNLSSLELGDSALYFCASSVRPPSGQTQYFGPGTRLLVL.

This clone is a singleton in its sample. The V gene is TRBV2, the J gene TRBJ1-2, with D possibly matching TRBD1 (6 bases). This CDR3 region has 11 residues. Germline assignment: CDR1 SNHLY and CDR2 FYNNEI. Trimming took off 10 bases at V and 4 bases at J, with 10 bases between the two ends. The CDR3 DNA reads TGTGCCACCAGGGGCCTCTATGGCTACACCTTC. It yields the protein CATRGLYGYTF. Variable domain in full (rest from reference TRBV2 and TRBJ1-2): EPEVTQTPSHQVTQMGQEVILRCVPISNHLYFYWYRQILGQKVEFLVSFYNNEISEKSEIFDDQFSVERPDGSNFTLKIRSTKLEDSAMYFCATRGLYGYTFGSGTRLTVV.

The rearrangement joins TRBV4-1 to TRBJ2-2, with 11 positions matching TRBD1. The germline CDR1 and CDR2 sequences are MGHRA and YSYEKL. V shed 3 bases, J shed 6 bases, and the junction held 6 bases outside the gene matches. The CDR3 spans 16 residues. The CDR3 protein is CASSQGTGGLAGELFF. The CDR3 DNA is TGCGCCAGCAGCCAGGGGACAGGGGGTCTCGCCGGGGAGCTGTTTTTT.